One sample yielded the 4 T cell receptor beta chains listed below, sequenced in a study of early T cells in non-severe SARS-CoV-2 infection. MiXCR, run by TCRdb on the 5' RACE reads, gives a single entry per CDR3 protein. This table holds around 82,000 distinct CDR3 sequences, about 11% found once. The sample taken for sequencing was whole blood. The receptors originated from an adult who was a healthcare worker with PCR-confirmed SARS-CoV-2 infection or an uninfected control (not recorded which).

This clonotype was counted many times. The gene calls are TRBV3-1 and TRBJ2-5, with a weak D call TRBD2 (5 bases). The CDR3 is 12 amino acids. Germline V CDR1 and CDR2: LGHDT, YNNKEL (reference sequence). Trimming left V 7 bases short and J 3 bases short, with 9 bases between. CDR3 bases: TGTGCCAGCAAGTGGGGAGAAGAGACCCAGTACTTC. This sequence encodes CASKWGEETQYF.

The J gene is TRBJ1-2, the V gene TRBV30, with TRBD1 identical over 7 bases. Germline V gene lookup returns CDR1 GTSNPN and CDR2 SVGIG (reference sequence). The CDR3 loop spans 12 amino acids. After removal of 7 bases from V and 2 bases from J, the junction contained 4 bases not matched to a gene. CDR3 loop: CASTTGNYGYTF. In nucleotides, the CDR3 is TGTGCCTCAACGACAGGGAACTATGGCTACACCTTC.

In the case of this clonotype: The junction and the germline gene differ at one end; a read error may be behind it. DNA of the CDR3: TGTGTCAGCAGCTCCTGGACAGGGGAAGTAGAGACCCAGTACTTC. Its translation is CVSSSWTGEVETQYF. The rearrangement uses TRBV11-2 and TRBJ2-5, with 9 bases that match TRBD1. Germline V CDR1 and CDR2: SGHAT, FQNNGV. The CDR3 is made up of 15 amino acids. The full variable domain, in which reference TRBV11-2 and TRBJ2-5 provide the parts outside the CDR3, is EAGVAQSPRYKIIEKRQSVAFWCNPISGHATLYWYQQILGQGPKLLIQFQNNGVVDDSQLPKDRFSAERLKGVDSTLKIQPAKLEDSAVYLCVSSSWTGEVETQYFGPGTRLLVL.

This clonotype was detected only a few times. J is TRBJ2-1 and V is TRBV6-5, with 12 bases that match TRBD1. The CDR3 consists of 16 residues. V shed 0 bases and J 5 bases; nucleotides not matched to a gene: 2. From germline, CDR1 is MNHEY and CDR2 SVGAGI. The CDR3 region is CASSYSRDRGHNEQFF. DNA for the CDR3: TGTGCCAGCAGTTACTCCCGGGACAGGGGGCACAATGAGCAGTTCTTC.